Listed here is a single T cell receptor (beta chain). Its antigen is currently unknown. Profiled with immunoSEQ multiplex PCR; TCRdb holds only in-frame clones, not every one. The sample consists of about 180,000 clones, about 93% of them appearing once. This specimen comes from a study of T cell responses to AZD1222 COVID-19 vaccine. V gave up 4 bases and J gave up 4 bases, with 20 bases separating them. Germline V lookup: CDR1 MNHEY, CDR2 SMNVEV (reference sequence). The CDR3 covers 16 residues. Study-wide points: A mostly white British donor set with more females was recruited, and clonal diversity was possibly underestimated. The peak T cell response came first, and repertoires were sampled only after it.

The input for sequencing was peripheral blood, taken 28 days after the second AZD1222 dose. V gene TRBV27 combines with J gene TRBJ2-7, with TRBD2 as a possible D gene (5 bases). This clonotype originated in an adult who received the AZD1222 COVID-19 vaccine. As DNA, the CDR3 is TGTGCCAGCAGTTACTCGGGCGGAGGATCGAGGTACGAGCAGTACTTC. Protein: CASSYSGGGSRYEQYF.